A single T cell receptor beta chain is shown here with its context. Its target is unknown. Sample treatment: around 19 received Ad26.COV2.S at low or high dose, single or two shots; 5 received placebo; per-sample allocation not given. All samples were drawn on day 63, counting from the first vaccine or placebo injection. The sample is drawn from a study of Ad26.COV2.S vaccination and SARS-CoV-2 variants. Study in general: In the study, Ad26.COV2.S was injected intramuscularly once, or twice 56 days apart. Whole-study findings and limits: Vaccine recipients and placebo recipients showed similar non-spike TCR breadth. Vaccine recipients surpassed placebo recipients in spike-specific TCR breadth.

The CDR3 sequence is 12 residues long. Germline assignment: CDR1 SGHDT and CDR2 YYEEEE. V was shortened by 5 bases and J by 8 bases, with 13 bases between the two germline ends. TCRdb keeps only in-frame clones here, not all; method: immunoSEQ multiplex PCR. The sample records about 250,000 clones, around 87% being singletons. This rearrangement joins TRBV5-6 to TRBJ1-1; weak D call: TRBD1 (5 bases). The receptor was isolated from a person aged 18 to 59 who received the Ad26.COV2.S COVID-19 vaccine or a placebo. Here the sequenced sample was peripheral blood, taken in a trial of Ad26.COV2.S vaccine versus placebo. The CDR3 spells CASRARWGEAFF. CDR3 nucleotide sequence: TGTGCCAGCAGGGCCCGCTGGGGGGAAGCTTTCTTT.